The clone carrying this TCR beta chain was counted ten times or more. The target antigen is unknown. The data are from a study of neurological immune-mediated disorders. With 10-nucleotide random UMIs included, cDNA was synthesized by 5'RACE. MiXCR, applied by TCRdb to the 5' RACE reads, yields one record per CDR3 protein. The sample contains some 48,000 distinct CDR3 sequences, roughly 13% of which appear only once. Time point in this sample: longitudinal time-point 2. 2 million unsorted PBMCs were stored in RNAlater at -80 °C before RNA extraction. Study findings and constraints: HTLV-1-associated myelopathy ranked highest for TCR clonal expansion and multiple sclerosis lowest, beneath healthy controls. The study found no CDR3 amino acid sequences shared by expanded clones across subjects, suggesting private repertoires in all groups.

The germline V gene has CDR1 SGHDN and CDR2 FVKESK. The germline V and J ends were trimmed by 6 bases and 9 bases, with 12 bases remaining between them. The CDR3 spans 11 residues. The receptor was derived from a male donor with HTLV-1-associated myelopathy (HAM/TSP). The V call is TRBV14, the J call TRBJ2-7; the D gene is possibly TRBD1 (5 bases). Specimen: PBMCs. The CDR3 DNA reads TGTGCCAGCAGTTTAAGGGGTGGGCAGTACTTC. This encodes CASSLRGGQYF.